This TCR beta chain was profiled in a study of T cell responses to AZD1222 COVID-19 vaccine. General study results and limits: Among AZD1222 vaccinees, only six or seven were seropositive at baseline. No repertoire was sampled before or during the peak T cell response, only after it. Reportedly, close to half of spike-specific TCRs are directed against unmutated variant regions.

Some clones are missing from TCRdb's copy, which holds only in-frame ones; the method was immunoSEQ multiplex PCR. The sample comprises roughly 260,000 clones, roughly 93% of which are singletons, and around 0.58% rests with the top ten. V lost 3 bases and J 1 base, leaving 14 bases between the germline ends. Germline V lookup: CDR1 LGHDT, CDR2 YNNKEL (reference sequence). This CDR3 region has 16 residues. A remark on this clone: Its target is unknown.

The material sequenced was peripheral blood, taken on day 0 of AZD1222 vaccination. The receptor's source is an adult in good health. The chain combines TRBV3-1 (or the pseudogene TRBV3-2) with TRBJ2-3, with D possibly being TRBD1 (5 bases). The CDR3 is CASSHSGGAGTDTQYF. In DNA form, the CDR3 reads TGTGCCAGCAGCCACTCTGGTGGGGCTGGCACAGATACGCAGTATTTT.